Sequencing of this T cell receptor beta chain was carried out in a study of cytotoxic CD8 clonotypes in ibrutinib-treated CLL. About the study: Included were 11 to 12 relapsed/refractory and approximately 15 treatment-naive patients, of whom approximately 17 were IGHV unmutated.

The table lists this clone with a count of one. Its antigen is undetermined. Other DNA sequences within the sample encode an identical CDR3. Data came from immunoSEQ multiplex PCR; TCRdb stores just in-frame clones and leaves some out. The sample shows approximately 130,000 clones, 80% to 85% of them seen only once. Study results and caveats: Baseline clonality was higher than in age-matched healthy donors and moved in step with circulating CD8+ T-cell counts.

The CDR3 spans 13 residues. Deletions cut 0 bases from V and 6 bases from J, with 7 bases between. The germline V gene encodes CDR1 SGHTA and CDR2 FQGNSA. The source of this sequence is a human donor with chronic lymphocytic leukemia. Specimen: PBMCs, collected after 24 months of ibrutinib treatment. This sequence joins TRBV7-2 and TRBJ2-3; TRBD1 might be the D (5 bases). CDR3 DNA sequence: TGTGCCAGCAGCTTAGCAGGGGCCGATACGCAGTATTTT. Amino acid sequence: CASSLAGADTQYF.